The 26 T cell receptor beta chains listed next were all sequenced from one sample in a study of shared T cell receptors in the human thymus. Sequencing used immunoSEQ multiplex PCR; TCRdb keeps in-frame clones, though not all of them. The profile shows about 660,000 clones, roughly 86% of them singletons. These same records also appear under a second study, on human thymus T cells.

Sequencing input: thymocytes. The origin of the receptors is a boy under two years old with a congenital heart defect.

This clone has just one count. J is TRBJ2-1 and V is TRBV5-1, with a possible D match to TRBD2 (6 bases). V was pared by 2 bases and J by 4 bases, with 10 bases between. Germline-derived CDR1 and CDR2 are SGHRS and YFSETQ. The CDR3 has 14 residues. CDR3 DNA sequence: TGCGCCAGCAGCTTAACCCGGGGGTACAATGAGCAGTTCTTC. This translates into CASSLTRGYNEQFF.

The count of this clone is one. The rearrangement joins TRBV6-1 to TRBJ2-1, with D perhaps TRBD1 (6 bases). Deletions cut 8 bases from V and 5 bases from J, with 13 bases between. This CDR3 has 13 residues. Germline-derived CDR1 and CDR2 are MNHNS and SASEGT. Here the CDR3 reads CASPPRTDNEQFF. In nucleotides, the CDR3 is TGTGCCAGCCCCCCCCGGACAGACAATGAGCAGTTCTTC.

V usage is TRBV11-2 and J usage is TRBJ2-1; weak D call: TRBD2 (5 bases). CDR3 length: 17 amino acids. Trimming took off 3 bases at V and 5 bases at J, with 20 bases between the two ends. Germline CDR1 reads SGHAT; CDR2 reads FQNNGV. The CDR3 reads CASSLSRGTCTHNEQFF. CDR3 coding DNA: TGTGCCAGCAGCTTGAGTCGGGGAACCTGTACCCACAATGAGCAGTTCTTC. Together with reference TRBV11-2 and TRBJ2-1, the CDR3 gives the full variable domain: EAGVAQSPRYKIIEKRQSVAFWCNPISGHATLYWYQQILGQGPKLLIQFQNNGVVDDSQLPKDRFSAERLKGVDSTLKIQPAKLEDSAVYLCASSLSRGTCTHNEQFFGPGTRLTVL.

The genes are TRBV15 and TRBJ2-4, with D possibly matching TRBD2 (6 bases). V was pared by 0 bases and J by 1 base, with 10 bases between. Germline CDR1 LNHNV, CDR2 YYDKDF (reference sequence). This CDR3 has 16 residues. In nucleotides, the CDR3 is TGTGCCACCAGCAGAGAAAATGGGGGGGCCAAAAACATTCAGTACTTC. As protein: CATSRENGGAKNIQYF.

The chain joins TRBV28 to TRBJ1-4, with TRBD1 as a possible D gene (5 bases). V dropped 3 bases and J dropped 4 bases, with 12 bases sitting between them. This CDR3 has 15 amino acids. Germline V lookup: CDR1 MDHEN, CDR2 SYDVKM. CDR3 protein: CASSLSGGGNEKLFF. CDR3 nucleotide sequence: TGTGCCAGCAGTTTGTCTGGGGGAGGTAATGAAAAACTGTTTTTT. Together with reference TRBV28 and TRBJ1-4, the CDR3 gives the full variable domain: DVKVTQSSRYLVKRTGEKVFLECVQDMDHENMFWYRQDPGLGLRLIYFSYDVKMKEKGDIPEGYSVSREKKERFSLILESASTNQTSMYLCASSLSGGGNEKLFFGSGTQLSVL.

V and J are TRBV6-5 and TRBJ1-5; unclear D gene. Germline V gives CDR1 MNHEY, CDR2 SVGAGI. V lost 1 base and J lost 9, with 13 bases in between. The CDR3 length is 14 residues. The CDR3 here is CASSYYPAGGPQHF. The CDR3 region has the DNA TGTGCCAGCAGTTACTACCCTGCCGGTGGGCCCCAGCATTTT.

The chain couples TRBV28 to TRBJ2-1; the match to TRBD2 covers 7 bases. With V trimmed by 1 base and J by 6 bases, 6 bases remained unmatched. The CDR3 spans 15 residues. CDR1 is MDHEN, CDR2 SYDVKM, per germline. Written as DNA, the CDR3 is TGTGCCAGCAGTTTATTCAGCGGGATAGGCAATGAGCAGTTCTTC. Protein sequence: CASSLFSGIGNEQFF. Full variable domain (rest looked up from reference TRBV28 and TRBJ2-1): DVKVTQSSRYLVKRTGEKVFLECVQDMDHENMFWYRQDPGLGLRLIYFSYDVKMKEKGDIPEGYSVSREKKERFSLILESASTNQTSMYLCASSLFSGIGNEQFFGPGTRLTVL.

CDR3 loop: CASSPINRTGGAETQYF. CDR3 in DNA: TGTGCCAGCAGCCCCATTAATAGAACAGGGGGCGCGGAGACCCAGTACTTC. The chain recombines TRBV11-2 with TRBJ2-5; 9 nucleotides match TRBD1. Germline CDR1 is SGHAT and CDR2 is FQNNGV. This CDR3 has 17 residues. Trimming took 5 bases from V and 5 from J; bases not matched to a gene: 15.

The chain joins TRBV6-6 to TRBJ2-7; the match to TRBD1 covers 9 bases. With 6 bases clipped from V and 1 base from J, the junction kept 4 bases outside the gene matches. Germline values: CDR1 MNHNY, CDR2 SVGAGI (reference sequence). The CDR3 covers 14 residues. This CDR3 reads CASSPGQGSYEQYF. In DNA, the CDR3 is TGTGCCAGCAGCCCGGGACAGGGATCCTACGAGCAGTACTTC.

This rearrangement joins TRBV9 to TRBJ2-7; perhaps TRBD1 as D (5 bases). V lost 2 bases to trimming and J lost 5 bases, with 11 bases between them. Germline loops: CDR1 SGDLS, CDR2 YYNGEE. There are 13 residues in the CDR3. The CDR3 sequence is CASSVRGGDEQYF. CDR3 bases: TGTGCCAGCAGCGTTAGGGGTGGCGACGAGCAGTACTTC.

This clone has only one observation. The rearrangement joins TRBV7-2 to TRBJ2-5; 8 positions match TRBD2. V was pared by 5 bases and J by 2 bases, with 10 bases of the junction left unmatched. The CDR3 sequence is 16 residues long. In germline, CDR1 is SGHTA, CDR2 FQGNSA. The CDR3 spells CASSAFPGLVQETQYF. CDR3 bases: TGTGCCAGCAGCGCCTTCCCGGGACTAGTTCAAGAGACCCAGTACTTC.

The CDR3, as DNA: TGCAGCGTTGTAATTCCGGCTAGCGGTCCCAATGAGCAGTTCTTC. This translates into CSVVIPASGPNEQFF. V is TRBV29-1 and J is TRBJ2-1; 7 bases line up with TRBD2. With V trimmed by 4 bases and J by 6 bases, 12 bases remained unmatched. In germline, CDR1 is SQVTM, CDR2 ANQGSEA. This CDR3 has 15 residues.

V gene TRBV2 combines with J gene TRBJ2-1; a possible D gene is TRBD2 (7 bases). The CDR3 spans 16 residues. Germline CDR1 is SNHLY and CDR2 is FYNNEI. Trimming cost V 1 base and J 2 bases, with 12 bases left between them. The CDR3 DNA reads TGTGCCAGCAGTGAAGTCGGGGGGCGCCCCTACAATGAGCAGTTCTTC. Protein sequence: CASSEVGGRPYNEQFF.

The chain uses TRBV7-7 and TRBJ2-1; D uncertain. Germline V gives CDR1 SSHAT, CDR2 FNYEAQ (reference sequence). V lost 2 bases, J lost 1 base, and 6 bases lay in between. The CDR3 is 14 residues long. The CDR3 DNA reads as TGTGCCAGCAGCTTATCTCCGTCCTACAATGAGCAGTTCTTC. Residues: CASSLSPSYNEQFF.

Concerning this clone itself: One end of the junction fails to match germline, which may point to a read error. In the same sample, other DNA sequences code for this CDR3. The rearrangement links TRBV7-8 to TRBJ1-6; no reliable D call. The germline gives CDR1 SGHVS, CDR2 FQNEAQ. The CDR3 is made up of 22 amino acids. CDR3 sequence (DNA): TGTGCCAGCAGCTTAGCGTTCGGCGTTGGGCCCCTACCGAGCTCCTATAATTCCCCCCTCCACTTT. Residues: CASSLAFGVGPLPSSYNSPLHF.

In its sample, this clone was seen once. This chain joins TRBV6-5 and TRBJ2-5; TRBD1 agrees at 8 bases. Trimming cost V 5 bases and J 2 bases; bases outside gene matches: 7. Germline V CDR1 and CDR2: MNHEY, SVGAGI. This CDR3 contains 15 residues. CDR3 protein: CASSPQGAFQETQYF. The DNA of the CDR3 is TGTGCCAGCAGTCCTCAGGGGGCTTTTCAAGAGACCCAGTACTTC.

V and J are TRBV4-1 and TRBJ2-5, with TRBD2 matching 16 bases. Trimming cost V 0 bases and J 4 bases; bases outside gene matches: 11. CDR3 size: 20 residues. Germline values: CDR1 MGHRA, CDR2 YSYEKL. Written as DNA, the CDR3 is TGCGCCAGCAGCCAAGAACGGCCGGGACTAGCGGGGGGGCTCGTAGAGACCCAGTACTTC. It yields the protein CASSQERPGLAGGLVETQYF.

Notes on this clone: At one end, the junction sequence differs from germline, possibly due to a read error. The rearrangement joins TRBV4-3 to TRBJ2-1, with 12 bases that match TRBD2. The CDR3 totals 17 residues. Germline CDR1 and CDR2: LGHNA and YSLEER. The CDR3 protein is CASSQDPSGRAYNEQFF. CDR3 DNA: TGCGCCAGCAGCCAAGATCCTAGCGGGAGGGCCTATAATGAGCAGTTCTTC.

The J gene is TRBJ1-1, the V gene TRBV28, with 7 bases matching TRBD1. The CDR3 consists of 13 residues. Germline V gene lookup returns CDR1 MDHEN and CDR2 SYDVKM. Trimming removed 5 bases from V and 8 bases from J; junction bases left unmatched: 8. The CDR3 DNA follows: TGTGCCAGCAGTCCATGGGGACAGCCAGAAGCTTTCTTT. Its translation: CASSPWGQPEAFF.

CDR3 sequence (DNA): TGTGCCAGCAGTTTAAAAGGCGGGGGGGCTTGGGATACGCAGTATTTT. Translated: CASSLKGGGAWDTQYF. V is TRBV28 and J is TRBJ2-3; TRBD2 matches 9 bases. Germline lookup yields CDR1 MDHEN and CDR2 SYDVKM. V lost 2 bases and J lost 6; bases outside the gene matches: 9. This CDR3 contains 16 residues.

The V gene is TRBV6-5, the J gene TRBJ2-7; TRBD1 matches 7 bases. The CDR3 extends over 13 amino acids. Trimming took 6 bases from V and 3 from J; bases not matched to a gene: 5. Germline-derived CDR1 and CDR2 are MNHEY and SVGAGI. This CDR3 reads CASSRTGYYEQYF. Here the CDR3 DNA reads TGTGCCAGCAGCCGGACAGGATACTACGAGCAGTACTTC.

The chain is built from TRBV7-9 and TRBJ2-1; 14 bases are a match to TRBD2. With 7 bases clipped from V and 8 bases from J, the junction kept 7 bases outside the gene matches. In germline, CDR1 is SEHNR, CDR2 FQNEAQ (reference sequence). This CDR3 region has 15 residues. The CDR3 bases are TGTGCCAGCACCCTGGGACTAGCGGGAGTCTATGAGCAGTTCTTC. It is translated as CASTLGLAGVYEQFF.

The chain links TRBV6-5 to TRBJ2-3; 8 bases match TRBD1. The CDR3 sequence is 16 residues long. V gave up 2 bases and J gave up 1 base; unmatched junction bases: 5. Looked up from germline, CDR1 is MNHEY and CDR2 is SVGAGI. CDR3 sequence reads: CASSYQEGQGTDTQYF. The CDR3 nucleotides read TGTGCCAGCAGTTACCAGGAGGGACAGGGCACAGATACGCAGTATTTT.

This chain links TRBV19 with TRBJ2-7, with 8 nucleotides matching TRBD1. Germline CDR1 LNHDA, CDR2 SQIVND (reference sequence). This CDR3 has 12 amino acids. V dropped 10 bases and J dropped 5; count of bases not matched to a gene: 7. The CDR3 DNA follows: TGTGCCAATTTACAGGGGGTAAACGAGCAGTACTTC. Translating gives CANLQGVNEQYF.

This chain links TRBV30 with TRBJ2-5; tentative D call: TRBD1 (6 bases). The CDR3 has 14 amino acids. From germline, CDR1 is GTSNPN and CDR2 SVGIG (reference sequence). V lost 0 bases and J lost 11, with 19 bases in between. Here the CDR3 reads CAWSVYKQGGEQYF. The CDR3 coding sequence is TGTGCCTGGAGTGTCTATAAACAGGGTGGGGAGCAGTACTTC.

The J gene is TRBJ1-6, the V gene TRBV25-1; tentative D call: TRBD1 (5 bases). V dropped 4 bases and J dropped 2 bases, with 9 bases sitting between them. In germline, CDR1 is MGHDK, CDR2 SYGVNS. The CDR3 runs to 15 residues. The DNA for the CDR3 is TGTGCCAGCAGTGGAAACAGGACCTATAATTCACCCCTCCACTTT. Amino acid sequence: CASSGNRTYNSPLHF.